A single sample gave rise to the 28 T cell receptor beta chains below, sequenced in a study of blood T cell repertoires in COVID-19. The assay was immunoSEQ multiplex PCR, and TCRdb's table has in-frame clones only and misses some. The sample consists of 150,000 to 180,000 clones, roughly four fifths of them appearing once. Specimen: peripheral blood. The receptors originated from an older woman with COVID-19, enrolled during active disease.

This chain links TRBV6-5 with TRBJ1-6; D is unresolved. Germline loops: CDR1 MNHEY, CDR2 SVGAGI. The V and J ends lost 6 bases and 8 bases respectively, with 14 bases between them. CDR3 size: 14 residues. In DNA, the CDR3 is TGTGCCAGCAGCCACTTAAGTCGGGATTCACCCCTCCACTTT. Encoded protein: CASSHLSRDSPLHF.

The chain combines TRBV5-3 with TRBJ1-5; 7 nucleotides line up with TRBD1. TRBV5-3 is marked as an open reading frame, function uncertain. J gave up 9 bases and V 0 bases, and 6 bases lay outside the gene matches. The CDR3 has 14 residues. The CDR3 coding sequence is TGTGCCAGAAGCTTGGACAGGGGTGGTAGGCCCCAGCATTTT. It translates to CARSLDRGGRPQHF.

The chain joins TRBV18 to TRBJ1-1; no clear D gene. The V end was cut by 3 bases, the J end by 0 bases, with 8 bases between. CDR1 is KGHSH, CDR2 LQKENI, per germline. There are 14 residues in the CDR3. CDR3 in DNA: TGTGCCAGCTCACCCAGGATCTTGAACACTGAAGCTTTCTTT. Its protein is CASSPRILNTEAFF. The variable domain in full, with the rest retrieved from reference TRBV18 and TRBJ1-1, is NAGVMQNPRHLVRRRGQEARLRCSPMKGHSHVYWYRQLPEEGLKFMVYLQKENIIDESGMPKERFSAEFPKEGPSILRIQQVVRGDSAAYFCASSPRILNTEAFFGQGTRLTVV.

The rearrangement links TRBV5-8 to TRBJ1-2, with 7 bases matching TRBD1. CDR3 length: 15 residues. The germline V gene has CDR1 SGHTS and CDR2 YDEGEE. Trimming at V came to 1 base and at J to 2 bases, leaving 5 bases not matched to a gene. The CDR3 reads CASSLRPDRNYGYTF. The CDR3 DNA sequence: TGTGCCAGCAGCTTGAGACCGGACAGGAACTATGGCTACACCTTC.

Note on this clone: The sample contains more than one DNA sequence encoding this CDR3. This chain joins TRBV19 and TRBJ2-3; a weak D match, TRBD2 (6 bases). There are 14 residues in the CDR3. Germline CDR1 and CDR2: LNHDA and SQIVND (reference sequence). V shed 3 bases and J shed 0 bases, with 7 bases lying between them. CDR3 region: CASSIGGSTDTQYF. CDR3 sequence (DNA): TGTGCCAGTAGTATCGGAGGGAGCACAGATACGCAGTATTTT.

The V gene is TRBV5-4, the J gene TRBJ2-5; 10 positions agree with TRBD2. V trimming: 4 bases; J trimming: 4 bases; junction bases outside the gene matches: 4. Germline assignment: CDR1 SGHNT and CDR2 YYREEE (reference sequence). This CDR3 region has 14 residues. The CDR3 DNA follows: TGTGCCAGCAGCAGCGGACTAGCGGTAGAGACCCAGTACTTC. Translating gives CASSSGLAVETQYF.

The chain joins TRBV4-1 to TRBJ1-5; no definite D call. Looked up from germline, CDR1 is MGHRA and CDR2 is YSYEKL. The germline V and J ends were trimmed by 0 bases and 1 base, with 7 bases remaining between them. This CDR3 region has 15 residues. The CDR3 reads CASSQEWESNQPQHF. The CDR3 DNA follows: TGCGCCAGCAGCCAAGAGTGGGAGAGCAATCAGCCCCAGCATTTT.

The chain couples TRBV6-5 to TRBJ1-1; TRBD1 might be the D (6 bases). CDR1 is MNHEY, CDR2 SVGAGI, per germline. V gave up 6 bases and J gave up 4 bases, with 12 bases separating them. CDR3 size: 13 residues. This CDR3 is CASSIFRGTEAFF. CDR3 DNA sequence: TGTGCCAGCAGCATATTCAGGGGCACTGAAGCTTTCTTT.

CDR3 amino acids: CASSPTGPLPDTQYF. CDR3 DNA: TGTGCCAGCAGTCCCACAGGGCCCCTCCCAGATACGCAGTATTTT. The chain joins TRBV11-2 to TRBJ2-3; D might be TRBD1 (6 bases). The CDR3 is 15 amino acids. Trimming pared 6 bases from V and 4 bases from J, leaving 17 bases between. Per germline, CDR1 SGHAT and CDR2 FQNNGV.

The chain uses TRBV24-1 and TRBJ2-3; 9 positions match TRBD1. V trimming: 4 bases; J trimming: 2 bases; junction bases outside the gene matches: 6. CDR1 and CDR2 (germline): KGHDR, SFDVKD. This CDR3 comprises 16 residues. CDR3 nucleotides: TGTGCCACCAGTGAGCCCCGGGACAGGGTCACAGATACGCAGTATTTT. It specifies CATSEPRDRVTDTQYF.

Only one count was recorded for this clone. The chain uses TRBV7-3 and TRBJ1-1, with D uncertain. Trimming pared 1 base from V and 5 bases from J, leaving 14 bases between. Germline V lookup: CDR1 SGHTA, CDR2 FQGTGA. The CDR3 runs to 15 residues. Here the CDR3 DNA reads TGTGCCAGCAGCTTAAATCCGGGAAAGGGAACTGAAGCTTTCTTT. Residues: CASSLNPGKGTEAFF.

The rearrangement uses TRBV7-2 and TRBJ1-3, with 7 bases fitting TRBD1. Looked up from germline, CDR1 is SGHTA and CDR2 is FQGNSA. The CDR3 runs to 14 residues. The J segment lost 2 bases and the V segment lost 6 bases, leaving 4 bases of the junction unmatched. CDR3 in DNA: TGTGCCAGCAGGCAGGGGGGCACTGGAAACACCATATATTTT. It specifies CASRQGGTGNTIYF.

The V and J genes are TRBV5-1 and TRBJ1-2, with a tentative D call TRBD1 (6 bases). V was cut by 5 bases and J by 2 bases, with 13 bases left in between. Looked up from germline, CDR1 is SGHRS and CDR2 is YFSETQ. The CDR3 is 14 residues long. CDR3 bases: TGCGCCAGCAGTGCGGACAGCACGAACTATGGCTACACCTTC. Its translation is CASSADSTNYGYTF. Variable domain in full (rest from reference TRBV5-1 and TRBJ1-2): KAGVTQTPRYLIKTRGQQVTLSCSPISGHRSVSWYQQTPGQGLQFLFEYFSETQRNKGNFPGRFSGRQFSNSRSEMNVSTLELGDSALYLCASSADSTNYGYTFGSGTRLTVV.

This chain connects TRBV10-2 to TRBJ2-7; TRBD2 aligns across 8 bases. V lost 3 bases to trimming and J lost 2 bases; unmatched junction nucleotides: 6. This CDR3 comprises 15 residues. Germline-derived CDR1 and CDR2 are WSHSY and SAAADI. CDR3 amino acids: CASSDRGAGAYEQYF. The CDR3 nucleotides read TGCGCCAGCAGTGATCGGGGAGCGGGGGCCTACGAGCAGTACTTC.

The chain employs TRBV2 and TRBJ2-2, with 7 bases lining up with TRBD1. Germline CDR1 reads SNHLY; CDR2 reads FYNNEI. The CDR3 loop spans 15 amino acids. Losses at the gene ends were 6 bases for V and 6 bases for J; bases not matched to a gene: 10. In DNA, the CDR3 is TGTGCCAGCAGGTCCCGACAGGGTTCCGCCGGGGAGCTGTTTTTT. Translating gives CASRSRQGSAGELFF.

CDR3 DNA: TGTGCCTGGAGTGTAAGGGACAGGGGGCGAACCGGGGAGCTGTTTTTT. Translating it yields CAWSVRDRGRTGELFF. The V and J genes are TRBV30 and TRBJ2-2; 12 bases align to TRBD1. Per germline, CDR1 GTSNPN and CDR2 SVGIG (reference sequence). V was clipped by 0 bases and J by 5 bases; unmatched bases: 4. The CDR3 consists of 16 residues. Complete variable domain (other parts from reference TRBV30 and TRBJ2-2): SQTIHQWPATLVQPVGSPLSLECTVEGTSNPNLYWYRQAAGRGLQLLFYSVGIGQISSEVPQNLSASRPQDRQFILSSKKLLLSDSGFYLCAWSVRDRGRTGELFFGEGSRLTVL.

This clone has only a few counts. V and J are TRBV9 and TRBJ2-2; TRBD2 agrees at 11 bases. CDR1 and CDR2 from the germline V gene are SGDLS and YYNGEE. The CDR3 sequence is 15 residues long. Unmatched junction bases numbered 7, after V lost 7 bases and J lost 5 bases. The CDR3 DNA is TGTGCCAGCGGTCTAGCGGGAGGAAGGACCGGGGAGCTGTTTTTT. The encoded protein is CASGLAGGRTGELFF.

The V call is TRBV5-5, the J call TRBJ2-1; a weak D match, TRBD1 (5 bases). V lost 0 bases and J 10 bases, leaving 8 bases between the germline ends. This CDR3 is built from 12 residues. The V gene's germline CDR1 is SGHKS and CDR2 YYEKEE (reference sequence). In nucleotides, the CDR3 is TGTGCCAGCAGCTTGGAGGGGTGGGAGCAGTTCTTC. This sequence encodes CASSLEGWEQFF. Complete variable domain (other parts from reference TRBV5-5 and TRBJ2-1): DAGVTQSPTHLIKTRGQQVTLRCSPISGHKSVSWYQQVLGQGPQFIFQYYEKEERGRGNFPDRFSARQFPNYSSELNVNALLLGDSALYLCASSLEGWEQFFGPGTRLTVL.

This rearrangement joins TRBV7-9 to TRBJ2-5, with unresolved D. Germline V CDR1 and CDR2: SEHNR, FQNEAQ (reference sequence). The ends were cut back, 4 bases at V and 5 bases at J, with 5 bases in the middle. This CDR3 spans 11 amino acids. CDR3 loop: CASSSRETQYF. The CDR3 DNA sequence: TGTGCCAGCAGCTCCAGGGAGACCCAGTACTTC.

The chain employs TRBV7-8 and TRBJ2-1, with TRBD2 matching 9 bases. There are 20 residues in the CDR3. Germline CDR1 reads SGHVS; CDR2 reads FQNEAQ. The V and J ends lost 1 base and 4 bases, in that order; junction bases with no gene match: 17. CDR3 nucleotide sequence: TGTGCCAGCAGCTTAGGGTCGGCCAGCGGGAGGATTGCGGAGTACAATGAGCAGTTCTTC. This sequence encodes CASSLGSASGRIAEYNEQFF.

In this sample, this clone turned up once. The chain uses TRBV9 and TRBJ2-1; 7 bases agree with TRBD1. The CDR3 covers 15 residues. V lost 2 bases to trimming and J lost 5 bases; unmatched junction nucleotides: 7. In germline, CDR1 is SGDLS, CDR2 YYNGEE. The CDR3 DNA is TGTGCCAGCAGCGTCGAGGGACAGTCGAACAATGAGCAGTTCTTC. It translates to CASSVEGQSNNEQFF. The full variable domain, rest sourced from reference TRBV9 and TRBJ2-1, is DSGVTQTPKHLITATGQRVTLRCSPRSGDLSVYWYQQSLDQGLQFLIQYYNGEERAKGNILERFSAQQFPDLHSELNLSSLELGDSALYFCASSVEGQSNNEQFFGPGTRLTVL.

The rearrangement links TRBV5-1 to TRBJ2-7, with D tentatively TRBD2 (6 bases). Per the germline V gene, CDR1 is SGHRS and CDR2 is YFSETQ. V lost 0 bases and J 5 bases, leaving 12 bases between the germline ends. This CDR3 comprises 14 residues. For the CDR3, the DNA is TGCGCCAGCAGCTTGGGGGGACTGGTCGACGAGCAGTACGTC. Translation: CASSLGGLVDEQYV.

The chain employs TRBV9 and TRBJ2-3; TRBD1 aligns across 8 bases. J lost 3 bases, V lost 5 bases, and 5 bases had no gene match. This CDR3 is built from 14 residues. From germline, CDR1 is SGDLS and CDR2 YYNGEE. The CDR3 protein is CASSEGQATDTQYF. The CDR3 DNA sequence: TGTGCCAGCAGTGAGGGACAGGCGACAGATACGCAGTATTTT.

The chain links TRBV6-2 or TRBV6-3 to TRBJ1-5; tentatively, D is TRBD1 (6 bases). The V and J ends lost 3 bases and 1 base respectively, with 10 bases between them. There are 15 residues in the CDR3. Per germline, CDR1 MNHEY and CDR2 SVGEGT. The CDR3 protein is CASSYYGQSNQPQHF. The CDR3 coding sequence is TGTGCCAGCAGTTATTACGGACAGAGCAATCAGCCCCAGCATTTT.

The gene calls are TRBV15 and TRBJ1-1; 7 bases are a match to TRBD1. V was pared by 3 bases and J by 1 base, with 2 bases of the junction left unmatched. The CDR3 covers 14 residues. CDR1 LNHNV and CDR2 YYDKDF come from the germline V gene (reference sequence). Written as DNA, the CDR3 is TGTGCCACCAGCAGCTACAGGGGGAACACTGAAGCTTTCTTT. Its protein is CATSSYRGNTEAFF.

This clone appeared a single time. The gene calls are TRBV7-9 and TRBJ2-4; perhaps TRBD1 as D (6 bases). Per germline, CDR1 SEHNR and CDR2 FQNEAQ (reference sequence). Trimming shortened V by 1 base and J by 10 bases, and 8 bases separated the two germline ends. The CDR3 loop spans 12 amino acids. The CDR3 DNA reads as TGTGCCAGCAGCTTAGAAGGGGGAATTCAGTACTTC. Encoded protein: CASSLEGGIQYF.

The chain combines TRBV10-3 with TRBJ2-7; perhaps TRBD1 as D (5 bases). This CDR3 is 13 amino acids long. From germline, CDR1 is ENHRY and CDR2 SYGVKD. With 4 bases removed from V and 4 bases from J, the gap between germline ends came to 11 bases. For the CDR3, the DNA is TGTGCCATCAGTGGCAAAGGGGATTACGAGCAGTACGTC. As protein: CAISGKGDYEQYV.

The chain uses TRBV5-4 and TRBJ2-3; 10 bases line up with TRBD2. The V gene's germline CDR1 is SGHNT and CDR2 YYREEE (reference sequence). The V gene end was trimmed by 2 bases and the J gene end by 3 bases; junction bases not matched to a gene: 6. This CDR3 region has 16 residues. CDR3 residues: CASSLAQLAGTDTQYF. CDR3 nucleotides: TGTGCCAGCAGCTTAGCTCAACTAGCGGGAACAGATACGCAGTATTTT.